The 22 T cell receptor beta chains below were found in one sample sequenced in a study of OX40 agonist ivuxolimab in advanced cancers. This table comes from immunoSEQ multiplex PCR, and its TCRdb copy is limited to in-frame clones, with some not included. This table holds 80,000 or so clones, around 85% found once. Sequencing was performed on CD4+ or CD8+ T cells sorted from blood, taken in a trial of the OX40 agonist ivuxolimab. The receptor set was obtained from an adult with an advanced solid tumor such as melanoma, head and neck, liver or kidney cancer.

J is TRBJ1-1 and V is TRBV5-1, with 10 bases identical to TRBD1. CDR3 length: 15 amino acids. Per the germline V gene, CDR1 is SGHRS and CDR2 is YFSETQ. Unmatched junction bases numbered 7, after V lost 8 bases and J lost 0 bases. The CDR3 region has the DNA TGCGCCAGTCGGGACAGGGGCTCGATGAACACTGAAGCTTTCTTT. Translation gives CASRDRGSMNTEAFF.

The rearrangement uses TRBV6-1 and TRBJ1-4; TRBD1 matches 9 bases. Trimming at V came to 2 bases and at J to 10 bases, leaving 5 bases not matched to a gene. Germline-derived CDR1 and CDR2 are MNHNS and SASEGT. CDR3 length: 14 residues. The DNA for the CDR3 is TGTGCCAGCAGTGAAACAACAGGGGGCAGAAAACTGTTTTTT. Its translation is CASSETTGGRKLFF.

This rearrangement joins TRBV7-3 to TRBJ2-3; 10 bases align to TRBD2. The CDR3 consists of 14 residues. CDR1 and CDR2 from the germline V gene are SGHTA and FQGTGA. J lost 5 bases, V lost 3 bases, and 2 bases had no gene match. Here the CDR3 reads CASSFSSGGDTQYF. CDR3 nucleotide sequence: TGTGCCAGCAGCTTCTCTAGCGGGGGAGATACGCAGTATTTT.

The chain has TRBV18 and TRBJ2-3; 10 bases are shared with TRBD1. With V trimmed by 2 bases and J by 2 bases, 4 bases remained unmatched. CDR1 KGHSH and CDR2 LQKENI come from the germline V gene. This CDR3 has 16 amino acids. The CDR3 loop reads CASSPDRGRPTDTQYF. The DNA for the CDR3 is TGTGCCAGCTCACCAGACAGGGGGCGCCCCACAGATACGCAGTATTTT. The variable domain in full, with the rest retrieved from reference TRBV18 and TRBJ2-3, is NAGVMQNPRHLVRRRGQEARLRCSPMKGHSHVYWYRQLPEEGLKFMVYLQKENIIDESGMPKERFSAEFPKEGPSILRIQQVVRGDSAAYFCASSPDRGRPTDTQYFGPGTRLTVL.

This clone was counted a few times. The rearrangement uses TRBV6-1 and TRBJ2-3; D may be TRBD1 (5 bases). From germline, CDR1 is MNHNS and CDR2 SASEGT. Trimming stripped 3 bases from V and 2 bases from J, with 9 bases between. The CDR3 totals 14 residues. This CDR3 reads CASSETEPTDTQYF. CDR3 DNA: TGTGCCAGCAGTGAGACAGAGCCCACAGATACGCAGTATTTT.

The chain couples TRBV19 to TRBJ1-1; D remains ambiguous. Looked up from germline, CDR1 is LNHDA and CDR2 is SQIVND (reference sequence). V was shortened by 3 bases and J by 0 bases, with 5 bases between the two germline ends. The CDR3 consists of 13 residues. CDR3 sequence reads: CASSISVNTEAFF. In DNA, the CDR3 is TGTGCCAGTAGTATTTCAGTGAACACTGAAGCTTTCTTT.

V is TRBV7-2 and J is TRBJ2-5; D unclear. The V end was cut by 1 base, the J end by 5 bases, with 14 bases between. CDR3 length: 15 amino acids. CDR1 is SGHTA and CDR2 is FQGNSA in the germline V gene. This CDR3 is CASSLGISQGETQYF. The DNA for the CDR3 is TGTGCCAGCAGCTTAGGGATATCCCAAGGGGAGACCCAGTACTTC.

This clone was picked up one time. The chain links TRBV19 to TRBJ1-6; 9 bases map to TRBD1. The germline V gene encodes CDR1 LNHDA and CDR2 SQIVND (reference sequence). The CDR3 contains 14 residues. Trimming cost V 7 bases and J 7 bases; bases outside gene matches: 5. DNA for the CDR3: TGTGCCAGTACCGGACAGGGGACGAATTCACCCCTCCACTTT. Residues: CASTGQGTNSPLHF.

The chain has TRBV27 and TRBJ1-1, with D perhaps matching TRBD1 (5 bases). CDR3 size: 16 residues. Germline V CDR1 and CDR2: MNHEY, SMNVEV (reference sequence). Trimming stripped 2 bases from V and 1 base from J, with 14 bases between. The CDR3 here is CASSLEGALGNTEAFF. The CDR3 coding sequence is TGTGCCAGCAGTTTAGAAGGGGCTCTAGGGAACACTGAAGCTTTCTTT.

The chain recombines TRBV5-5 with TRBJ1-1, with D perhaps matching TRBD1 (5 bases). In germline, CDR1 is SGHKS, CDR2 YYEKEE (reference sequence). V was cut by 0 bases and J by 11 bases, with 11 bases left in between. The CDR3 sequence is 12 residues long. CDR3 region: CASSLGAGKAFF. DNA of the CDR3: TGTGCCAGCAGCTTGGGGGCAGGGAAGGCTTTCTTT.

V usage is TRBV12-5 and J usage is TRBJ1-1; a possible D gene is TRBD1 (5 bases). Per germline, CDR1 LGHNT and CDR2 FRNRAP. The CDR3 totals 13 residues. Trimming removed 7 bases from V and 3 bases from J, with 12 bases in between. CDR3 sequence (DNA): TGTGCTAGTGCCGGGGGAGGGGACACTGAAGCTTTCTTT. Residues: CASAGGGDTEAFF.

The chain carries TRBV5-4 and TRBJ1-1; D may be TRBD1 (5 bases). Germline values: CDR1 SGHNT, CDR2 YYREEE (reference sequence). V was clipped by 3 bases and J by 7 bases, with 10 bases between them. CDR3 length equals 12 residues. For the CDR3, the DNA is TGTGCCAGCAGCTCTTCGACAGTTGAAGCTTTCTTT. Its protein is CASSSSTVEAFF.

The rearrangement links TRBV21-1 to TRBJ1-5; the DNA was not compared with TRBD1, the D call given in the table. TRBV21-1 is classified as a pseudogene. The CDR3 sequence is 17 residues long. The CDR3 nucleotides read TGTGCCAGCAGCAAAGGGGCGGGACAGGGCAGCAATCAGCCCCAGCATTTT. It yields the protein CASSKGAGQGSNQPQHF.

The V gene is TRBV28, the J gene TRBJ1-2, with 12 bases matching TRBD1. V was pared by 1 base and J by 8 bases, with 11 bases of the junction left unmatched. The CDR3 is made up of 17 amino acids. CDR1 is MDHEN and CDR2 is SYDVKM in the germline V gene. The CDR3 coding sequence is TGTGCCAGCAGTTTATCGGTAGGGACAGGGGGCGCGAGAGGCTACACCTTC. Amino acid sequence: CASSLSVGTGGARGYTF.

This clone was found a few times. The rearrangement links TRBV7-9 to TRBJ1-4, with 8 bases that match TRBD1. CDR3 length: 13 residues. The V and J ends lost 8 bases and 4 bases, in that order; junction bases with no gene match: 3. Germline V gives CDR1 SEHNR, CDR2 FQNEAQ (reference sequence). The CDR3 DNA reads TGTGCCAGCCGACAGGGGAGTAATGAAAAACTGTTTTTT. Translation: CASRQGSNEKLFF.

The sample holds one count of this clone. The chain carries TRBV11-2 and TRBJ2-5, with D perhaps TRBD2 (6 bases). Trimming left V 2 bases short and J 2 bases short, with 12 bases between. CDR3 length: 15 residues. CDR1 and CDR2 (germline): SGHAT, FQNNGV. CDR3 protein: CASSLFAGPQETQYF. As DNA, the CDR3 is TGTGCCAGCAGCTTATTTGCGGGGCCACAAGAGACCCAGTACTTC.

The rearrangement joins TRBV7-2 to TRBJ2-3, with TRBD2 matching 8 bases. Germline CDR1 SGHTA, CDR2 FQGNSA. Germline trimming cut 1 base from V and 5 bases from J; bases unmatched to any gene: 14. CDR3 length: 18 residues. The CDR3 sequence is CASSLVDVADRGGDTQYF. The CDR3 bases are TGTGCCAGCAGCTTAGTGGATGTGGCGGACCGGGGGGGAGATACGCAGTATTTT.

The rearrangement joins TRBV11-3 to TRBJ1-4; no reliable D call. V was shortened by 1 base and J by 1 base, with 7 bases between the two germline ends. Germline V CDR1 and CDR2: SGHNT, YENEEA. CDR3 length: 15 amino acids. CDR3 bases: TGTGCCAGCAGCTTAGCCTACGGAACTAATGAAAAACTGTTTTTT. Translating gives CASSLAYGTNEKLFF.

The rearrangement links TRBV5-6 to TRBJ2-3; 12 bases are shared with TRBD2. J was trimmed by 2 bases and V by 4 bases; bases with no gene match: 8. This CDR3 has 17 amino acids. The V gene's germline CDR1 is SGHDT and CDR2 YYEEEE. As DNA, the CDR3 is TGTGCCAGCAGCCGGCGACTAGCGGGAGATCCCACAGATACGCAGTATTTT. Translated: CASSRRLAGDPTDTQYF.

The chain uses TRBV2 and TRBJ1-4; D unresolved. This CDR3 comprises 13 residues. V was pared by 5 bases and J by 6 bases, with 10 bases between. The germline V gene encodes CDR1 SNHLY and CDR2 FYNNEI. In DNA form, the CDR3 reads TGTGCCAGCAGTCCATCCCAGCATGAAAAACTGTTTTTT. The encoded protein is CASSPSQHEKLFF. Full variable domain (outside the CDR3, taken from reference TRBV2 and TRBJ1-4): EPEVTQTPSHQVTQMGQEVILRCVPISNHLYFYWYRQILGQKVEFLVSFYNNEISEKSEIFDDQFSVERPDGSNFTLKIRSTKLEDSAMYFCASSPSQHEKLFFGSGTQLSVL.

In this sample, this clone is medium-sized. The V call is TRBV18, the J call TRBJ2-1, with 8 nucleotides matching TRBD1. Germline V gene sequence: CDR1 KGHSH, CDR2 LQKENI. This CDR3 has 13 amino acids. Unmatched junction bases numbered 8, after V lost 3 bases and J lost 13 bases. The CDR3 DNA sequence: TGTGCCAGCTCACCGGAGGACAGGGCCGGTCAGTTCTTC. Translation gives CASSPEDRAGQFF.

The chain couples TRBV29-1 to TRBJ2-3; 7 bases match TRBD1. V lost 5 bases and J lost 3; bases outside the gene matches: 8. The CDR3 totals 14 residues. Germline V gene data show CDR1 as SQVTM and CDR2 as ANQGSEA. CDR3 protein: CSVSPTGATDTQYF. The CDR3 DNA reads TGCAGCGTTTCCCCCACAGGGGCGACAGATACGCAGTATTTT.